This passage covers 2 T cell receptor beta chains from one sample sequenced in a study of cytomegalovirus exposure and HLA in healthy donors (dated 2017 in TCRdb). To prepare the library, the immunoSEQ multiplex PCR assay was applied. The multiplex PCR relied on a mix of 60 forward primers for TCR Vbeta segments and 13 reverse primers for TCR Jbeta segments. TCRdb provides this immuneACCESS table in a form limited to in-frame rearrangements. Some clones are lacking; in checked studies, under half of them reflect an unresolved V gene, and why the rest are absent is not known. Within this sample are roughly 160,000 clones, with 77% of them counted one time only. The ten largest clones take up approximately 1.6% of the sample. The specimen sequenced was PBMCs. All receptors derive from a woman aged 25 to 39 in good health and CMV-seronegative.

The chain links TRBV5-8 to TRBJ1-1; D gene ambiguous. In germline, CDR1 is SGHTS, CDR2 YDEGEE. This CDR3 is built from 13 residues. With 5 bases removed from V and 1 base from J, the gap between germline ends came to 9 bases. CDR3 coding DNA: TGTGCCAGCAGGGTACGGAGGAACACTGAAGCTTTCTTT. Translated, it gives CASRVRRNTEAFF.

The J gene is TRBJ1-2, the V gene TRBV29-1; 7 bases fit TRBD1. The CDR3 contains 15 residues. Trimming removed 7 bases from V and 4 bases from J; junction bases left unmatched: 15. Germline V CDR1 and CDR2: SQVTM, ANQGSEA. For the CDR3, the DNA is TGCAGCGCTACTAGGGACAGCTCGGTGCTCTATGGCTACACCTTC. Translation: CSATRDSSVLYGYTF.